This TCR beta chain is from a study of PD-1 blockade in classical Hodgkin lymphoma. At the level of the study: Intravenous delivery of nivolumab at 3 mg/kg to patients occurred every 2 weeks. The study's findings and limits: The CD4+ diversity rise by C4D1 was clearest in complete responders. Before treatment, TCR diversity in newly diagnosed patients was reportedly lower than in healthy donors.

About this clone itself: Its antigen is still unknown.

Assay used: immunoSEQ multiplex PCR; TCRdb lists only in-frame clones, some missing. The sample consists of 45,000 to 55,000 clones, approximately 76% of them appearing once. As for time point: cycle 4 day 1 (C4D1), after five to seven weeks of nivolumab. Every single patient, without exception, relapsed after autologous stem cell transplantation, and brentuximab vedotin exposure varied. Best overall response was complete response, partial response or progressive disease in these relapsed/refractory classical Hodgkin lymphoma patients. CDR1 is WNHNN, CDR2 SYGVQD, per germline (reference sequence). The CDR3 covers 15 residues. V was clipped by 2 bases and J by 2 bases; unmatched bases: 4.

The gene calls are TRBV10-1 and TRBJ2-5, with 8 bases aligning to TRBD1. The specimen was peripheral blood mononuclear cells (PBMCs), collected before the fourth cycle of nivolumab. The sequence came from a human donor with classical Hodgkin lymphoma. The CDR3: CASSEGGTGQETQYF. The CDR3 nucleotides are TGCGCCAGCAGTGAGGGGGGGACAGGTCAAGAGACCCAGTACTTC.